The 29 T cell receptor beta chains below were found in one sample sequenced in a study of blood T cell repertoires in COVID-19. Sequencing was performed with immunoSEQ multiplex PCR; in TCRdb, only in-frame clones are kept and a portion is missing. The table lists over 85,000 clones, 70% to 90% of them singletons. Sequencing was done on a sample of peripheral blood. These receptors were obtained from a woman at least 80 years old with COVID-19, enrolled during active disease.

The chain links TRBV7-8 to TRBJ2-1; maybe TRBD2 (5 bases). This CDR3 has 11 amino acids. Trimming cost V 8 bases and J 4 bases, with 6 bases left between them. Germline V gives CDR1 SGHVS, CDR2 FQNEAQ. CDR3 DNA sequence: TGTGCCAGCCGGGGTTACAATGAGCAGTTCTTC. Its protein is CASRGYNEQFF.

This clone was observed a single time. The V gene is TRBV9, the J gene TRBJ2-1; 7 bases map to TRBD2. The germline V gene has CDR1 SGDLS and CDR2 YYNGEE. This CDR3 has 14 residues. V trimming: 0 bases; J trimming: 4 bases; junction bases outside the gene matches: 1. CDR3 sequence reads: CASSVGGSYNEQFF. In nucleotides, the CDR3 is TGTGCCAGCAGCGTAGGCGGGAGTTACAATGAGCAGTTCTTC.

V and J are TRBV7-3 and TRBJ2-2; TRBD2 is a possible D gene (6 bases). The CDR3 consists of 14 residues. The germline V and J ends were trimmed by 4 bases and 7 bases, with 13 bases remaining between them. The V gene's germline CDR1 is SGHTA and CDR2 FQGTGA. The CDR3 is CASSSTSGVGELFF. In nucleotides, the CDR3 is TGTGCCAGCAGCTCTACCTCGGGGGTCGGGGAGCTGTTTTTT.

The gene calls are TRBV7-3 and TRBJ2-7, with D possibly matching TRBD2 (6 bases). V was trimmed by 3 bases and J by 6 bases, leaving 12 bases between them. Germline V lookup: CDR1 SGHTA, CDR2 FQGTGA. The CDR3 spans 13 residues. CDR3 amino acids: CASSFMEGSEQYF. In DNA, the CDR3 is TGTGCCAGCAGCTTTATGGAGGGCTCCGAGCAGTACTTC.

The chain combines TRBV7-6 with TRBJ2-3; D gene uncertain. The CDR3 spans 15 residues. V was trimmed by 0 bases and J by 0 bases, leaving 7 bases between them. The V gene's germline CDR1 is SGHVS and CDR2 FNYEAQ. CDR3 DNA sequence: TGTGCCAGCAGCTTAGCCCCGAGGAGCACAGATACGCAGTATTTT. Encoded protein: CASSLAPRSTDTQYF.

The chain links TRBV30 to TRBJ1-6; D is unclear. This CDR3 is 20 amino acids long. V was shortened by 0 bases and J by 3 bases, with 24 bases between the two germline ends. CDR1 GTSNPN and CDR2 SVGIG come from the germline V gene (reference sequence). CDR3 amino acids: CAWSVQFVWRPESYNSPLHF. The CDR3 DNA is TGTGCCTGGAGTGTACAATTCGTTTGGAGGCCCGAGAGCTATAATTCACCCCTCCACTTT.

The chain has TRBV15 and TRBJ2-3; TRBD2 might be the D (5 bases). Looked up from germline, CDR1 is LNHNV and CDR2 is YYDKDF (reference sequence). The CDR3 extends over 18 amino acids. V was cut by 3 bases and J by 0 bases, with 19 bases left in between. The chain's CDR3 is CATSRNFPRDTSTDTQYF. In nucleotides, the CDR3 is TGTGCCACCAGCAGGAACTTTCCCCGGGATACTAGCACAGATACGCAGTATTTT.

The genes are TRBV13 and TRBJ2-7, with D perhaps TRBD1 (6 bases). Trimming took 0 bases from V and 3 from J, leaving 15 bases between them. Germline loops: CDR1 PRHDT, CDR2 FYEKMQ (reference sequence). This CDR3 has 16 residues. CDR3 nucleotide sequence: TGTGCCAGCAGCTTAGGGTGGGGGCAGATGGTCTACGAGCAGTACTTC. Translating gives CASSLGWGQMVYEQYF.

The chain combines TRBV7-3 with TRBJ1-2; perhaps TRBD1 as D (5 bases). Germline V gene lookup returns CDR1 SGHTA and CDR2 FQGTGA. Between the trimmed V and J ends, which lost 5 bases and 3 bases, there was a span of 13 bases. The CDR3 loop spans 14 amino acids. This CDR3 is CASSPGGVDYGYTF. The CDR3 DNA is TGTGCCAGCAGCCCCGGGGGGGTGGACTATGGCTACACCTTC. Full variable domain (remainder filled in from reference TRBV7-3 and TRBJ1-2): GAGVSQTPSNKVTEKGKYVELRCDPISGHTALYWYRQSLGQGPEFLIYFQGTGAADDSGLPNDRFFAVRPEGSVSTLKIQRTERGDSAVYLCASSPGGVDYGYTFGSGTRLTVV.

The gene calls are TRBV5-4 and TRBJ1-6; 9 bases line up with TRBD1. V lost 2 bases, J lost 6 bases, and 3 bases stayed unmatched. Germline V gene lookup returns CDR1 SGHNT and CDR2 YYREEE (reference sequence). The CDR3 length is 15 residues. In nucleotides, the CDR3 is TGTGCCAGCAGCTTACCGACAGGGGGTAATTCACCCCTCCACTTT. Translating it yields CASSLPTGGNSPLHF.

V is TRBV5-4 and J is TRBJ1-2, with 7 bases identical to TRBD1. CDR1 and CDR2 (germline): SGHNT, YYREEE (reference sequence). The length of the CDR3 is 13 residues. V lost 4 bases to trimming and J lost 8 bases; unmatched junction nucleotides: 8. CDR3 protein: CASSPLGGRGYTF. The CDR3 DNA follows: TGTGCCAGCAGCCCCCTAGGGGGCCGGGGCTACACCTTC.

This clone was seen once. The chain is built from TRBV2 and TRBJ2-3; D is perhaps TRBD2 (7 bases). From germline, CDR1 is SNHLY and CDR2 FYNNEI. V lost 10 bases to trimming and J lost 4 bases, with 15 bases between them. The CDR3 is made up of 13 amino acids. The CDR3 bases are TGTGCCATGGGGGGGCAGAACGCAGATACGCAGTATTTT. This sequence encodes CAMGGQNADTQYF.

V is TRBV10-1 and J is TRBJ1-4; 7 positions agree with TRBD1. The CDR3 runs to 15 residues. The J segment lost 0 bases and the V segment lost 5 bases, leaving 3 bases of the junction unmatched. The germline V gene has CDR1 WNHNN and CDR2 SYGVQD (reference sequence). The CDR3 sequence is CASSLGTATNEKLFF. The CDR3 DNA reads as TGCGCCAGCAGTCTCGGGACAGCAACTAATGAAAAACTGTTTTTT.

CDR3 bases: TGTGCCAGCAGCTTGGCTCCAGGGAGGGACACTGAAGCTTTCTTT. The encoded protein is CASSLAPGRDTEAFF. The chain couples TRBV5-5 to TRBJ1-1, with D possibly matching TRBD1 (5 bases). Germline V gives CDR1 SGHKS, CDR2 YYEKEE (reference sequence). This CDR3 region has 15 residues. The germline V and J ends were trimmed by 0 bases and 3 bases, with 12 bases remaining between them.

This clone was counted a single time. This sequence joins TRBV20-1 and TRBJ2-1; no reliable D call. This CDR3 contains 11 residues. V lost 4 bases and J 8 bases, leaving 9 bases between the germline ends. Germline assignment: CDR1 DFQATT and CDR2 SNEGSKA (reference sequence). CDR3 nucleotide sequence: TGCAGTGCTACGGAGCGACATGAGCAGTTCTTC. It codes for CSATERHEQFF.

The J gene is TRBJ2-7, the V gene TRBV29-1; 11 nucleotides match TRBD2. Germline lookup yields CDR1 SQVTM and CDR2 ANQGSEA. The CDR3 extends over 14 amino acids. Trimming at V came to 4 bases and at J to 5 bases, leaving 7 bases not matched to a gene. Here the CDR3 reads CSVVLAGGDDEQYF. The CDR3 DNA reads TGCAGCGTTGTGCTAGCGGGGGGCGACGACGAGCAGTACTTC.

As DNA, the CDR3 is TGTGCCTGGAGAGGGTTAGACAGGGGCTCCTACGAGCAGTACTTC. This encodes CAWRGLDRGSYEQYF. V is TRBV30 and J is TRBJ2-7; 8 bases are shared with TRBD1. CDR3 size: 15 residues. V was clipped by 3 bases and J by 0 bases; unmatched bases: 7. CDR1 GTSNPN and CDR2 SVGIG come from the germline V gene (reference sequence).

This clone has a handful of counts. The chain combines TRBV10-2 with TRBJ2-1, with 8 bases aligning to TRBD1. CDR1 and CDR2 (germline): WSHSY, SAAADI. The CDR3 has 15 residues. The ends lost 5 bases at V and 3 bases at J; junction bases unmatched: 6. This CDR3 reads CASSRTGRYYNEQFF. CDR3 nucleotide sequence: TGCGCCAGCAGTCGGACAGGGAGATACTACAATGAGCAGTTCTTC.

This clone was counted a single time. The rearrangement uses TRBV6-4 and TRBJ1-1; D perhaps matches TRBD1 (5 bases). CDR1 MRHNA and CDR2 SNTAGT come from the germline V gene. The germline V and J ends were trimmed by 4 bases and 3 bases, with 9 bases remaining between them. This CDR3 has 13 amino acids. The CDR3: CASSARVHTEAFF. Written as DNA, the CDR3 is TGTGCCAGCAGTGCCAGGGTGCACACTGAAGCTTTCTTT.

This clone occurred a few times. This chain links TRBV4-2 with TRBJ2-3, with TRBD1 as a possible D gene (6 bases). Germline CDR1 and CDR2: LGHNA and YNFKEQ. The length of the CDR3 is 16 residues. Deletions cut 1 base from V and 0 bases from J, with 11 bases between. For the CDR3, the DNA is TGTGCCAGCAGCCAAGTGGGGGCAGGAAGCACAGATACGCAGTATTTT. Encoded protein: CASSQVGAGSTDTQYF.

The chain couples TRBV2 to TRBJ2-5; D is perhaps TRBD2 (7 bases). CDR3 length: 14 amino acids. V lost 6 bases, J lost 5 bases, and 16 bases lay in between. Germline V CDR1 and CDR2: SNHLY, FYNNEI. CDR3 sequence (DNA): TGTGCCAGCAGCCTCCTGTGGGGGGGCGAGACCCAGTACTTC. It encodes CASSLLWGGETQYF.

This clone was seen more than once but under ten times. The chain joins TRBV18 to TRBJ2-7, with TRBD2 identical over 8 bases. Trimming removed 10 bases from V and 6 bases from J; junction bases left unmatched: 11. Germline assignment: CDR1 KGHSH and CDR2 LQKENI. The CDR3 has 13 residues. The CDR3 nucleotides are TGTGCCACCTGCCCCGCGGGGGGCTTCGAGCAGTACTTC. Residues: CATCPAGGFEQYF.

The chain joins TRBV18 to TRBJ2-3; 10 nucleotides match TRBD1. Per germline, CDR1 KGHSH and CDR2 LQKENI. The CDR3 has 14 amino acids. V dropped 4 bases and J dropped 4; count of bases not matched to a gene: 2. CDR3 sequence (DNA): TGTGCCAGCTCACGGGACAGGGGCGCAGATACGCAGTATTTT. Encoded protein: CASSRDRGADTQYF.

The J gene is TRBJ1-1, the V gene TRBV27; 11 nucleotides line up with TRBD1. The CDR3 is made up of 16 amino acids. J lost 5 bases, V lost 5 bases, and 10 bases had no gene match. Germline CDR1 is MNHEY and CDR2 is SMNVEV (reference sequence). The CDR3 reads CASSPGTGGEWTEAFF. The CDR3 nucleotides read TGTGCCAGCAGTCCGGGGACAGGGGGAGAATGGACTGAAGCTTTCTTT.

This chain links TRBV6-1 with TRBJ1-2; maybe TRBD1 (5 bases). CDR1 is MNHNS, CDR2 SASEGT, per germline. Trimming pared 2 bases from V and 8 bases from J, leaving 12 bases between. The CDR3 is 13 amino acids. The DNA of the CDR3 is TGTGCCAGCAGTGAACAAGGGGTAGGCGGCTACACCTTC. Amino acids: CASSEQGVGGYTF.

The chain couples TRBV7-2 to TRBJ2-3, with TRBD2 identical over 8 bases. This CDR3 is built from 14 residues. Germline V gives CDR1 SGHTA, CDR2 FQGNSA. Trimming removed 3 bases from V and 5 bases from J; junction bases left unmatched: 4. Here the CDR3 DNA reads TGTGCCAGCAGCTTTAGCGGGGTAGAAGATACGCAGTATTTT. This sequence encodes CASSFSGVEDTQYF.

The chain has TRBV14 and TRBJ1-4; 7 positions agree with TRBD1. The J segment lost 6 bases and the V segment lost 0 bases, leaving 4 bases of the junction unmatched. Per germline, CDR1 SGHDN and CDR2 FVKESK. The CDR3 length is 15 residues. The CDR3 DNA sequence: TGTGCCAGCAGCCAAGATCGACAGGGTCATGAAAAACTGTTTTTT. It codes for CASSQDRQGHEKLFF.

The rearrangement joins TRBV5-4 to TRBJ2-7; 8 bases map to TRBD1. The CDR3 length is 13 residues. V was clipped by 4 bases and J by 5 bases; unmatched bases: 5. Looked up from germline, CDR1 is SGHNT and CDR2 is YYREEE (reference sequence). As DNA, the CDR3 is TGTGCCAGCAGCCCTACAGGGGGAGACGAGCAGTACTTC. It encodes CASSPTGGDEQYF.

V gene TRBV21-1 combines with J gene TRBJ1-2; no check of the table's D call, TRBD1, against the DNA was made. TRBV21-1 has pseudogene status. The CDR3 length is 14 residues. Written as DNA, the CDR3 is TGTGCCAGGAAGTGGGACAGGGGTTTTTATGGCTACACCTTC. Its protein is CARKWDRGFYGYTF.